Given below is one T cell receptor beta chain in context. Its antigen is currently not known. No clone much larger than this one lies a single base away; base qualities are absent. The data belong to a study of patients and donors after allogeneic stem cell transplantation (dated by TCRdb to 2020 to 2022). CDR1 is given as LGHDT and CDR2 as YNNKEL, both from the germline V gene (reference sequence). V loses 3 bases, J loses 5 bases, and the germline ends lie 7 bases apart. From its cysteine to its phenylalanine, the CDR3 spans 13 amino acids. The retained sequence is limited to the CDR3, 39 bases, with the frame set at the first base. To prepare the library, RT-PCR was applied. Sequencing relied on a NextSeq 550. TCRdb trimmed public reads at Q25 via fastp, called clones via MiXCR and kept in-frame beta chains. Every CDR3 protein is listed once, alongside the most common genes and DNA of its rows. This sample holds over 350,000 distinct CDR3 sequences; 16% were observed only once. The biggest ten clones account for 7% to 7.5% of the sample.

The sample consisted of blood, either unsorted or a sorted T cell fraction (not recorded which). The clonotype originates from a human donor who was either an allogeneic HSCT recipient or a stem cell or donor lymphocyte infusion donor (not recorded which). It is not recorded whose cells these are; they may come from a transplant donor. The rearranged segments are TRBV3-1 and TRBJ2-2; no confident D gene assignment can be made. The CDR3 corresponds to CASSQRTTGELFF. The nucleotide sequence reads TGTGCCAGCAGCCAGAGGACGACCGGGGAGCTGTTTTTT.